The entry that follows covers one T cell receptor (beta chain) sequence. The CDR3 is made up of 13 amino acids. V lost 2 bases, J lost 10 bases, and 14 bases lay in between. Germline lookup yields CDR1 LGHDT and CDR2 YNNKEL (reference sequence). Authors' data handling: Cell counts per sample came from amplifying reference gene primers. Sequencing used immunoSEQ multiplex PCR; TCRdb keeps in-frame clones, though not all of them. Clone size and V and J calls were adopted from that table, with D and trimming inferred from the DNA. The repertoire consists of about 180,000 clones, with approximately 88% occurring once and the leading ten covering 2.9%. This record comes from a study of blood T cell repertoires in COVID-19.

This chain uses TRBV3-1 (or the pseudogene TRBV3-2) with TRBJ1-2; D perhaps matches TRBD1 (6 bases). This receptor was identified in a woman between 55 and 75 years old with acute or convalescent COVID-19. The material sequenced was peripheral blood. The CDR3 DNA reads TGTGCCAGCAGCCAATTGGGGGGGGGCCACTACACCTTC. Protein: CASSQLGGGHYTF.